This T cell receptor (beta chain) originates from a study of Graves' ophthalmopathy and Graves' hyperthyroidism. Looked up from germline, CDR1 is MNHEY and CDR2 is SVGAGI. The V gene lost 0 bases and the J gene lost 4 bases, with 10 bases spanning the gap. The CDR3 is made up of 14 amino acids. The authors diagnosed from clinical symptoms, serum thyroxine, TRAb, thyroid ultrasound and orbital computed tomography. From fresh peripheral blood, roughly 10 ml in volume, the PBMCs were obtained. RNA transcripts served as template for amplifying TCR beta CDR3 sequences. HTBI primers primed a first-round RT-PCR, and a second-round multiplex PCR followed. TCRdb independently ran MiXCR on the multiplex PCR reads; one entry per CDR3 protein. Seen here are hundreds of thousands of distinct CDR3 sequences, more than 20% observed once, and the top ten hold roughly 3%. This clonotype has a count of ten or more.

The source is a woman aged 18-29 years with stable Graves' hyperthyroidism. The J gene is TRBJ2-7, the V gene TRBV6-5, with a weak D call TRBD1 (6 bases). Sequencing was performed on peripheral blood. CDR3 sequence reads: CASSYSSGAYEQYF. The CDR3 bases are TGTGCCAGCAGTTACTCCTCAGGGGCTTACGAGCAGTACTTC.